The entry that follows covers one T cell receptor beta chain sequence. This sample is drawn from a study of blood T cell repertoires in COVID-19. The overall study: COVID-19 samples from acute and convalescent phases originated in the United States, Italy and Spain. The analysed material was cDNA or gDNA that came from T cells, B-cell-depleted T cells, or PBMCs.

Original processing methods: Counts of nucleated cells, estimated from reference gene primer amplification, were obtained. TCRdb's copy holds only in-frame clones and misses some; the assay was immunoSEQ multiplex PCR. The V and J calls and clone size were taken over from that table, and D and trimming were inferred from the DNA. This sample has 160,000 or so clones, with approximately 88% found just once. This CDR3 is 14 amino acids long. Germline-derived CDR1 and CDR2 are WNHNN and SYGVQD (reference sequence). Trimming took 5 bases from V and 6 from J; bases not matched to a gene: 6. The chain links TRBV10-1 to TRBJ2-1; 8 bases are a match to TRBD1. The sequence was obtained from a man aged 55 to 69 with acute or convalescent COVID-19. Sample: peripheral blood. CDR3: CASSRRQGINEQFF. The CDR3 DNA reads as TGCGCCAGCAGTAGACGACAGGGGATCAATGAGCAGTTCTTC.